The next 15 T cell receptor beta chains were all read from a single sample in a study of cytomegalovirus exposure and HLA in healthy donors. The PCR ran on 60 Vbeta and 13 Jbeta primers. Repertoires were generated with immunoSEQ multiplex PCR, while TCRdb's copy carries only in-frame clones and drops some. This sample has more than 95,000 clones, with approximately 80% found just once. The specimen was PBMCs. These TCRs come from a middle-aged man in good health and CMV-seronegative.

The chain is built from TRBV7-8 and TRBJ1-2, with D possibly being TRBD1 (6 bases). The germline gives CDR1 SGHVS, CDR2 FQNEAQ. This CDR3 comprises 16 residues. V lost 2 bases to trimming and J lost 6 bases, with 19 bases between them. CDR3 nucleotide sequence: TGTGCCAGCAGCTTATGGGAGGGGGGCGTTGGTGATGGCTACACCTTC. Translated, it gives CASSLWEGGVGDGYTF.

The chain links TRBV5-6 to TRBJ1-6; 8 bases fit TRBD1. Germline CDR1 reads SGHDT; CDR2 reads YYEEEE. V gave up 3 bases and J gave up 6 bases; unmatched junction bases: 11. CDR3 size: 17 residues. The CDR3 loop is CASSSLTGTGGNSPLHF. The CDR3 DNA is TGTGCCAGCAGCTCGCTAACCGGGACAGGAGGTAATTCACCCCTCCACTTT.

The CDR3 coding sequence is TGTGCCAGCAGCTTGGATGGGGCCCCAACCGGGGAGCTGTTTTTT. Encoded protein: CASSLDGAPTGELFF. This chain links TRBV5-6 with TRBJ2-2; the D gene is possibly TRBD1 (5 bases). The CDR3 length is 15 residues. Trimming removed 0 bases at V and 5 bases at J, with 11 bases between. CDR1 is SGHDT and CDR2 is YYEEEE in the germline V gene.

This chain links TRBV12-5 with TRBJ2-6, with D maybe TRBD2 (6 bases). Trimming pared 0 bases from V and 0 bases from J, leaving 15 bases between. This CDR3 contains 19 residues. The germline gives CDR1 LGHNT, CDR2 FRNRAP. The CDR3 coding sequence is TGTGCTAGTGGTTTGGTACGAGATGGGACTGTCTCTGGGGCCAACGTCCTGACTTTC. This gives the protein CASGLVRDGTVSGANVLTF. Full variable domain (remainder filled in from reference TRBV12-5 and TRBJ2-6): DARVTQTPRHKVTEMGQEVTMRCQPILGHNTVFWYRQTMMQGLELLAYFRNRAPLDDSGMPKDRFSAEMPDATLATLKIQPSEPRDSAVYFCASGLVRDGTVSGANVLTFGAGSRLTVL.

This clone was seen a single time. This rearrangement joins TRBV9 to TRBJ1-2; D not resolved. The V and J ends lost 1 base and 3 bases respectively, with 22 bases between them. The CDR3 totals 18 residues. Germline CDR1 and CDR2: SGDLS and YYNGEE. CDR3 residues: CASSVSVLNTNSYYGYTF. DNA for the CDR3: TGTGCCAGCAGCGTATCAGTCCTAAATACTAATAGTTACTATGGCTACACCTTC.

This chain connects TRBV5-6 to TRBJ1-1; D remains ambiguous. CDR1 and CDR2 from the germline V gene are SGHDT and YYEEEE. V lost 1 base, J lost 5 bases, and 9 bases lay in between. The CDR3 spans 13 residues. For the CDR3, the DNA is TGTGCCAGCAGCTTGTTTGTGAGGACTGAAGCTTTCTTT. Amino acid sequence: CASSLFVRTEAFF.

This rearrangement joins TRBV19 to TRBJ1-1; tentative D call: TRBD1 (6 bases). Germline V gene data show CDR1 as LNHDA and CDR2 as SQIVND (reference sequence). CDR3 size: 14 residues. Trimming stripped 3 bases from V and 4 bases from J, with 12 bases between. This CDR3 is CASSMAGGGTEAFF. The CDR3 DNA reads as TGTGCCAGTAGTATGGCGGGGGGCGGCACTGAAGCTTTCTTT.

The rearrangement uses TRBV7-9 and TRBJ2-6, with a weak D call TRBD1 (6 bases). This CDR3 is 15 amino acids long. Per germline, CDR1 SEHNR and CDR2 FQNEAQ (reference sequence). Trimming took 1 base from V and 4 from J, leaving 8 bases between them. The CDR3 region is CASSLGGRGANVLTF. The CDR3 nucleotides read TGTGCCAGCAGCTTAGGGGGGCGCGGGGCCAACGTCCTGACTTTC.

V gene TRBV6-5 combines with J gene TRBJ2-5, with TRBD2 matching 9 bases. V lost 10 bases, J lost 5 bases, and 8 bases stayed unmatched. The CDR3 consists of 13 residues. From germline, CDR1 is MNHEY and CDR2 SVGAGI. CDR3 in amino acids: CATRGGALETQYF. For the CDR3, the DNA is TGTGCCACACGCGGGGGGGCCCTCGAGACCCAGTACTTC.

This clone was picked up one time. The rearrangement links TRBV18 to TRBJ2-5; 13 nucleotides line up with TRBD2. Germline CDR1 KGHSH, CDR2 LQKENI. This CDR3 comprises 16 residues. V shed 2 bases and J 2 bases; nucleotides not matched to a gene: 2. The CDR3 bases are TGTGCCAGCTCACCAGGGACTAGCGGGGCTCAAGAGACCCAGTACTTC. It yields the protein CASSPGTSGAQETQYF.

The rearrangement joins TRBV2 to TRBJ2-1; 9 nucleotides align to TRBD1. The V gene's germline CDR1 is SNHLY and CDR2 FYNNEI. This CDR3 region has 15 residues. The J segment lost 9 bases and the V segment lost 8 bases, leaving 14 bases of the junction unmatched. The CDR3 region is CASHGTGLPSGEQFF. As DNA, the CDR3 is TGTGCCAGCCATGGGACAGGGCTCCCTTCTGGTGAGCAGTTCTTC.

This clone was counted between two and nine times. The rearrangement joins TRBV5-1 to TRBJ2-7; weak D call: TRBD2 (8 bases). The CDR3 covers 14 residues. V lost 7 bases to trimming and J lost 5 bases, with 19 bases between them. Germline assignment: CDR1 SGHRS and CDR2 YFSETQ. CDR3 sequence: CASSGTAGEDEQYF. CDR3 nucleotide sequence: TGCGCCAGCTCCGGGACAGCGGGAGAGGACGAGCAGTACTTC. Complete variable domain (other parts from reference TRBV5-1 and TRBJ2-7): KAGVTQTPRYLIKTRGQQVTLSCSPISGHRSVSWYQQTPGQGLQFLFEYFSETQRNKGNFPGRFSGRQFSNSRSEMNVSTLELGDSALYLCASSGTAGEDEQYFGPGTRLTVT.

V usage is TRBV13 and J usage is TRBJ1-4; no firm D call. In germline, CDR1 is PRHDT, CDR2 FYEKMQ (reference sequence). This CDR3 contains 16 residues. Trimming pared 5 bases from V and 4 bases from J, leaving 17 bases between. The chain's CDR3 is CASSHSSAGFNEKLFF. In DNA, the CDR3 is TGTGCCAGCAGCCACTCCTCGGCGGGTTTTAATGAAAAACTGTTTTTT.

CDR3 sequence (DNA): TGTGCCAGCAGGTGGGGGGACAGAAACACCGGGGAGCTGTTTTTT. Residues: CASRWGDRNTGELFF. The genes are TRBV6-5 and TRBJ2-2, with D tentatively TRBD1 (7 bases). The CDR3 has 15 residues. V shed 6 bases and J shed 2 bases, with 13 bases lying between them. Germline lookup yields CDR1 MNHEY and CDR2 SVGAGI.

The rearrangement uses TRBV25-1 and TRBJ2-2; 8 positions match TRBD1. CDR3 length: 14 amino acids. After removal of 4 bases from V and 5 bases from J, the junction contained 3 bases not matched to a gene. Germline V gene lookup returns CDR1 MGHDK and CDR2 SYGVNS. The CDR3 spells CASSVTGGTGELFF. The CDR3 DNA sequence: TGTGCCAGCAGTGTTACAGGGGGGACCGGGGAGCTGTTTTTT. Drawing the rest from reference TRBV25-1 and TRBJ2-2, the complete variable domain is EADIYQTPRYLVIGTGKKITLECSQTMGHDKMYWYQQDPGMELHLIHYSYGVNSTEKGDLSSESTVSRIRTEHFPLTLESARPSHTSQYLCASSVTGGTGELFFGEGSRLTVL.